This T cell receptor (beta chain) is drawn from a study of T cells in Graves' hyperthyroidism and ophthalmopathy (dated by TCRdb to 2018 to 2020). For context, the study as a whole: Peripheral blood was collected at initial diagnosis, before any treatment. To identify distinguishing TCR V-J signatures, a discovery cohort of 90 to 100 patients was used, comprising 40 to 45 with Graves' ophthalmopathy and under 60 with stable Graves' hyperthyroidism. An independent validation cohort of some 18 hyperthyroidism patients and 17 patients who later progressed to ophthalmopathy tested prospective prediction of ophthalmopathy. For training and testing, the 110 or so patients in the discovery cohort were randomly divided in a 7:3 ratio. Thyroid tissue and blood T-cell repertoires from about six Graves' hyperthyroidism patients were also compared in the study. After blood sampling, hyperthyroidism patients were treated with methimazole at a starting dose of 30 mg daily, and ophthalmopathy patients were treated with high-dose intravenous methylprednisolone. According to the paper, TCR Vbeta CDR3 sequencing was carried out on 120 to 150 peripheral blood samples, which came from under 50 ophthalmopathy, under 80 hyperthyroidism and approximately 17 progressor patients. What the work shows at the level of the full study, not this receptor alone: No statistical method was used to fix the sample size in advance, and group allocation was not hidden from the investigators. Most expanded thyroid clonotypes (frequency above 0.001) were also found in blood, which suggests that blood repertoires may mirror thyroid immune responses. In validation, progression to ophthalmopathy was predicted by the model with approximately 67% sensitivity and 72% to 85% specificity, a median of 6.5 months before onset. A model built on a 13 V-J signature distinguished ophthalmopathy from stable hyperthyroidism, reaching roughly 88% sensitivity and under 84% specificity in cross-validation and 80%/75% in testing.

Trimming takes 1 base off V and 2 bases off J; junction bases not matched to a gene: 3. Spanning cysteine to phenylalanine, the CDR3 consists of 15 amino acids. CDR3 DNA is the only sequence kept; it has 45 bases, read in frame from the first base. Taken from the germline V gene, the CDR1 and CDR2 loops are SGHVS and FQNEAQ. This clonotype was picked up many times. The antigen it binds to is not known. Nothing much larger sits one base from this clone, and base qualities are not available. Amplification of TCR beta CDR3 regions was carried out from RNA transcripts. The first round of RT-PCR for the TCR CDR3 was performed with the HTBI primer set and the Qiagen OneStep RT-PCR kit. Libraries were constructed in a second round of multiplex PCR, after which size selection and purification were carried out. Libraries were sequenced paired-end with 100 bp reads on an Illumina HiSeq2000. The original methods were these. SOAPnuke was used to process the raw data, removing reads that contained adapters or uncalled bases, had a mean Phred below 15, or lacked an exact match to the constant primer or identifier. COPE v1.2.5 was used to merge high-quality paired reads, and clonotypes were defined as unique nucleotide sequences. MiTCR v1.1 was used to align the clonotypes against IMGT TRBV, TRBD and TRBJ reference segments. Only V-J combinations with frequency above 0.0001, covering about 99% of repertoires, were analysed. A TCS score was defined as the ratio of F50 (clonal expansion) to E x V (chaos), with BLOSUM62-based TCRdist applied between CDR3 peptides within each V-J. Welch's t-statistics and random forest reduced some 510 V-J features to roughly 13, which were used in a naive Bayes classifier (R e1071). Thyroid-blood repertoire similarity was quantified with the Morisita-Horn index. TCRdb reran the public reads through fastp at Q25 and MiXCR, keeping productive beta chains. CDR3 protein duplicates are merged, each entry listing the most common genes and DNA. The V and J calls reflect TCRdb's pipeline rather than the authors' work. The sample table holds approximately 600,000 distinct CDR3 sequences, of which 14% to 15% were seen once. The leading ten clones occupy approximately 4.3% of the sample.

In the ophthalmopathy patients, disease was moderately to severely active, with a Clinical Activity Score of 3 or more, a NOSPECS grade of 4 or more, and a duration of less than 3 months. The study excluded patients with uncontrolled infections, other autoimmune diseases, pregnancy or lactation. Clinical symptoms, serum thyroxine and TRAb, thyroid ultrasound, and orbital computed tomography formed the basis for the diagnoses. PBMCs were separated from about 10 ml of fresh peripheral blood using Ficoll-Paque density gradient centrifugation. Total RNA was extracted using Trizol reagent, and RNA quality was assessed on an Agilent 2100 Bioanalyzer.

The source is a woman aged 40 to 50 with Graves' ophthalmopathy. Rearrangement joined TRBV7-8 to TRBJ2-7; the junction holds 9 bases that match TRBD1. Sequenced: blood. The DNA sequence is as follows: TGTGCCAGCAGCTTAGAAGGGACAGGGCCCTACGAGCAGTACTTC. The resulting protein is CASSLEGTGPYEQYF.